The 31 T cell receptor beta chains given below trace back to one sample, sequenced in a study of T cells after yellow fever vaccination. TCRdb called the 5' RACE reads again in MiXCR, with one record for every CDR3 protein. The repertoire holds around 590,000 distinct CDR3 sequences, with roughly an eighth as singletons. Sequencing was performed on PBMCs, taken on the day of the yellow fever booster vaccination. These receptors were obtained from a man younger than 45 who received the YFV17D yellow fever vaccine.

This clonotype was counted at least ten times. The CDR3 bases are TGCAGCGATAGCGGGAGTGACGATACGCAGTATTTT. Residues: CSDSGSDDTQYF. The chain recombines TRBV29-1 with TRBJ2-3, with 9 bases that match TRBD2. V lost 7 bases and J lost 6; bases outside the gene matches: 5. The germline CDR1 and CDR2 sequences are SQVTM and ANQGSEA. The CDR3 is 12 amino acids.

This clonotype was detected only a few times. The chain couples TRBV18 to TRBJ1-5, with 7 bases identical to TRBD1. From germline, CDR1 is KGHSH and CDR2 LQKENI. There are 16 residues in the CDR3. V was clipped by 1 base and J by 7 bases; unmatched bases: 10. The CDR3 nucleotides read TGTGCCAGCTCACCACGACAGGGTGGGGTGATGCAGCCCCAGCATTTT. This translates into CASSPRQGGVMQPQHF. The full variable domain, its missing parts supplied by reference TRBV18 and TRBJ1-5, is NAGVMQNPRHLVRRRGQEARLRCSPMKGHSHVYWYRQLPEEGLKFMVYLQKENIIDESGMPKERFSAEFPKEGPSILRIQQVVRGDSAAYFCASSPRQGGVMQPQHFGDGTRLSIL.

CDR3 sequence: CASSPLIGSSYNEQFF. DNA for the CDR3: TGTGCCAGCTCACCACTTATCGGGAGCTCCTACAATGAGCAGTTCTTC. This chain links TRBV18 with TRBJ2-1, with D possibly being TRBD2 (6 bases). The CDR3 runs 16 residues. With 1 base removed from V and 0 bases from J, the gap between germline ends came to 10 bases. Germline V gives CDR1 KGHSH, CDR2 LQKENI.

This clonotype was seen once. The gene calls are TRBV7-8 and TRBJ2-1; D unresolved. The CDR3 is made up of 15 amino acids. V lost 1 base and J 0 bases, leaving 7 bases between the germline ends. The germline CDR1 and CDR2 sequences are SGHVS and FQNEAQ. CDR3: CASSLVKSSYNEQFF. The CDR3 DNA is TGTGCCAGCAGCTTAGTGAAAAGCTCCTACAATGAGCAGTTCTTC.

This chain joins TRBV18 and TRBJ1-1, with 9 bases matching TRBD1. CDR3 length: 13 amino acids. In germline, CDR1 is KGHSH, CDR2 LQKENI. The trim removed 6 bases at V and 6 bases at J, leaving 5 bases unmatched. CDR3 sequence (DNA): TGTGCCAGCTCGGGGACAGGGTCCCCTGAAGCTTTCTTT. Protein product: CASSGTGSPEAFF.

This clonotype has ten or more counts. This chain uses TRBV12-3 or TRBV12-4 with TRBJ2-3; 7 bases line up with TRBD2. V shed 5 bases and J 2 bases; nucleotides not matched to a gene: 13. The CDR3 contains 17 residues. The CDR3, as DNA: TGTGCCAGCAGTGTGGGCGTTTCTAGCGGTCACACAGATACGCAGTATTTT. Encoded protein: CASSVGVSSGHTDTQYF.

This clonotype was seen a handful of times. The chain uses TRBV7-2 and TRBJ2-5; 10 bases map to TRBD2. This CDR3 is 16 amino acids long. In germline, CDR1 is SGHTA, CDR2 FQGNSA. With V trimmed by 0 bases and J by 7 bases, 8 bases remained unmatched. In DNA form, the CDR3 reads TGTGCCAGCAGCTTAGCTGAAGCGGGAGGGGTGAGGACCCAGTACTTC. Its protein product is CASSLAEAGGVRTQYF.

V gene TRBV20-1 combines with J gene TRBJ2-3; tentative D call: TRBD1 (5 bases). The V end was cut by 3 bases, the J end by 3 bases, with 10 bases between. CDR3 length: 13 residues. Germline CDR1 reads DFQATT; CDR2 reads SNEGSKA (reference sequence). The CDR3 loop reads CSASVSGTDTQYF. The CDR3 DNA reads TGCAGTGCTAGCGTGTCAGGGACAGATACGCAGTATTTT.

The rearrangement uses TRBV5-1 and TRBJ1-1; 11 bases fit TRBD1. Germline assignment: CDR1 SGHRS and CDR2 YFSETQ. Losses at the gene ends were 6 bases for V and 3 bases for J; bases not matched to a gene: 7. The length of the CDR3 is 15 residues. CDR3: CASNGQGAPDTEAFF. CDR3 bases: TGCGCCAGCAACGGACAGGGGGCCCCGGACACTGAAGCTTTCTTT.

V gene TRBV18 combines with J gene TRBJ2-2, with no clear D. Germline V gene sequence: CDR1 KGHSH, CDR2 LQKENI. The CDR3 spans 15 residues. Trimming removed 6 bases from V and 4 bases from J, with 15 bases in between. The CDR3 DNA sequence: TGTGCCAGCTCGGGGATACTGCCGGGCACCGGGGAGCTGTTTTTT. Protein: CASSGILPGTGELFF.

This clonotype was recorded at least ten times. DNA of the CDR3: TGTGCCAGCAGCCGAGACACCGGAGAGACCCAGTACTTC. Protein: CASSRDTGETQYF. This chain connects TRBV7-9 to TRBJ2-5; no firm D call. The V gene lost 5 bases and the J gene lost 4 bases, with 11 bases spanning the gap. The germline V gene encodes CDR1 SEHNR and CDR2 FQNEAQ (reference sequence). The CDR3 has 13 amino acids.

This chain joins TRBV6-2 or TRBV6-3 and TRBJ1-1, with a tentative D call TRBD1 (6 bases). This CDR3 is built from 15 residues. Between the trimmed V and J ends, which lost 2 bases and 0 bases, there was a span of 10 bases. Per the germline V gene, CDR1 is MNHEY and CDR2 is SVGEGT. CDR3 sequence (DNA): TGTGCCAGCAGTTACGGGGGACACTTGAACACTGAAGCTTTCTTT. Translation gives CASSYGGHLNTEAFF.

A few counts support this clonotype. The gene calls are TRBV5-6 and TRBJ2-3, with 7 bases lining up with TRBD2. The CDR3 has 15 amino acids. V trimming: 6 bases; J trimming: 1 base; junction bases outside the gene matches: 8. From germline, CDR1 is SGHDT and CDR2 YYEEEE. The CDR3 sequence: CASTILAEGTDTQYF. Written as DNA, the CDR3 is TGTGCCAGCACGATCCTAGCGGAAGGCACAGATACGCAGTATTTT.

The chain employs TRBV20-1 and TRBJ2-2; 7 nucleotides agree with TRBD2. The CDR3 length is 16 residues. Germline CDR1 DFQATT, CDR2 SNEGSKA (reference sequence). V lost 1 base, J lost 0 bases, and 5 bases stayed unmatched. This CDR3 is CSARGLAVSNTGELFF. CDR3 sequence (DNA): TGCAGTGCTAGAGGGCTAGCGGTTTCGAACACCGGGGAGCTGTTTTTT.

There are a few counts of this clonotype. The genes are TRBV12-3 or TRBV12-4 and TRBJ2-3, with 9 bases fitting TRBD2. The CDR3 has 16 amino acids. The V gene end was trimmed by 1 base and the J gene end by 5 bases; junction bases not matched to a gene: 7. The CDR3, as DNA: TGTGCCAGCAGTTTAGAGGGGGGACTAGCAGAAGATACGCAGTATTTT. Translated, it gives CASSLEGGLAEDTQYF.

This sequence joins TRBV24-1 and TRBJ2-5; tentatively, D is TRBD2 (5 bases). The germline V and J ends were trimmed by 3 bases and 4 bases, with 5 bases remaining between them. The CDR3 is made up of 12 amino acids. Germline V lookup: CDR1 KGHDR, CDR2 SFDVKD. The DNA of the CDR3 is TGTGCCACCAGTGATGGAGGAGAGACCCAGTACTTC. Encoded protein: CATSDGGETQYF.

V is TRBV5-5 and J is TRBJ2-7; 13 positions agree with TRBD2. Trimming cost V 1 base and J 5 bases; bases outside gene matches: 9. The CDR3 length is 17 residues. CDR1 SGHKS and CDR2 YYEKEE come from the germline V gene (reference sequence). In DNA, the CDR3 is TGTGCCAGCAGCTTGTTCAGTACCGGGACTAGCGGGAACGAGCAGTACTTC. Translating gives CASSLFSTGTSGNEQYF.

This clonotype was observed a few times. The chain recombines TRBV20-1 with TRBJ2-1; 12 bases line up with TRBD2. Germline V gene lookup returns CDR1 DFQATT and CDR2 SNEGSKA (reference sequence). This CDR3 has 12 amino acids. Written as DNA, the CDR3 is TGCAAGACTAGCGGGGGATACAATGAGCAGTTCTTC. Its protein is CKTSGGYNEQFF.

A few counts support this clonotype. V is TRBV27 and J is TRBJ2-7, with 9 bases that match TRBD1. Per the germline V gene, CDR1 is MNHEY and CDR2 is SMNVEV (reference sequence). With 6 bases clipped from V and 0 bases from J, the junction kept 6 bases outside the gene matches. The CDR3 spans 15 residues. The CDR3 loop reads CASSPSTGGSYEQYF. CDR3 in DNA: TGTGCCAGCAGCCCATCGACAGGGGGCTCCTACGAGCAGTACTTC.

A few counts support this clonotype. CDR3 protein: CASSPAGPGNTIYF. The CDR3 DNA follows: TGTGCCAGCAGCCCCGCGGGTCCTGGAAACACCATATATTTT. J is TRBJ1-3 and V is TRBV6-1; no firm D call. CDR3 length: 14 residues. Trimming removed 6 bases at V and 2 bases at J, with 11 bases between. Germline loops: CDR1 MNHNS, CDR2 SASEGT.

The chain has TRBV12-3 or TRBV12-4 and TRBJ2-7; TRBD1 aligns across 7 bases. This CDR3 is built from 16 residues. The V segment lost 6 bases and the J segment 1 base; nucleotides outside the gene matches: 12. The CDR3 is CASRSPRQGISYEQYF. The CDR3 region has the DNA TGTGCCAGCAGGTCCCCCCGACAGGGAATATCCTACGAGCAGTACTTC.

As to this clonotype: A read error may explain this, as a much larger clone is one base away. The chain uses TRBV25-1 and TRBJ2-1; D ambiguous. Trimming shortened V by 7 bases and J by 3 bases, and 4 bases separated the two germline ends. CDR3 size: 11 residues. Germline CDR1 and CDR2: MGHDK and SYGVNS. The CDR3 DNA reads TGTGCCAGCACCCTCTACAATGAGCAGTTCTTC. Amino acid sequence: CASTLYNEQFF.

As DNA, the CDR3 is TGTGCCATCGGAGCGGGAGGGCCCACAGATACGCAGTATTTT. Translation: CAIGAGGPTDTQYF. The rearrangement joins TRBV10-3 to TRBJ2-3, with 10 bases matching TRBD2. Germline V gene sequence: CDR1 ENHRY, CDR2 SYGVKD. V lost 8 bases, J lost 2 bases, and 4 bases stayed unmatched. The CDR3 length is 14 residues.

The V and J genes are TRBV6-5 and TRBJ2-3; tentatively, D is TRBD2 (6 bases). V dropped 3 bases and J dropped 4 bases, with 11 bases sitting between them. CDR3 length: 14 amino acids. From germline, CDR1 is MNHEY and CDR2 SVGAGI. The CDR3 protein is CASSYTTSADTQYF. In nucleotides, the CDR3 is TGTGCCAGCAGTTATACGACTAGTGCAGATACGCAGTATTTT.

This clonotype appeared a few times. This chain links TRBV5-1 with TRBJ2-1; possibly TRBD1 for D (6 bases). Trimming removed 5 bases at V and 7 bases at J, with 31 bases between. Germline-derived CDR1 and CDR2 are SGHRS and YFSETQ. CDR3 size: 19 residues. This CDR3 reads CASRAVLGPVRDNYNEQFF. For the CDR3, the DNA is TGCGCCAGCAGAGCCGTGTTAGGGCCGGTGAGGGACAATTATAATGAGCAGTTCTTC.

This clonotype showed up just a few times. This chain connects TRBV5-1 to TRBJ2-3, with D unclear. Per the germline V gene, CDR1 is SGHRS and CDR2 is YFSETQ. The CDR3 is made up of 16 amino acids. Trimming pared 4 bases from V and 0 bases from J, leaving 15 bases between. CDR3 protein: CASSVIRSTSTDTQYF. CDR3 DNA sequence: TGCGCCAGCAGCGTTATTCGGAGTACTAGCACAGATACGCAGTATTTT.

This clonotype was found a few times. The chain uses TRBV6-5 and TRBJ2-3, with TRBD2 identical over 8 bases. V gave up 4 bases and J gave up 4 bases; unmatched junction bases: 4. The CDR3 extends over 14 amino acids. Germline assignment: CDR1 MNHEY and CDR2 SVGAGI. This chain's CDR3 is CASSFGRGADTQYF. Here the CDR3 DNA reads TGTGCCAGCAGTTTCGGGAGGGGGGCAGATACGCAGTATTTT.

This clonotype came up once. The chain employs TRBV3-1 and TRBJ2-6, with D possibly matching TRBD2 (6 bases). Trimming pared 1 base from V and 2 bases from J, leaving 9 bases between. The CDR3 is 16 amino acids. Per the germline V gene, CDR1 is LGHDT and CDR2 is YNNKEL (reference sequence). Here the CDR3 DNA reads TGTGCCAGCAGCCAAGTAAGGGAGGCTGGGGCCAACGTCCTGACTTTC. It encodes CASSQVREAGANVLTF.

In this sample, this clonotype turned up a few times. The V call is TRBV10-1, the J call TRBJ2-1; no clear D gene. The CDR3 is 12 residues long. The germline gives CDR1 WNHNN, CDR2 SYGVQD (reference sequence). V lost 6 bases and J lost 7, with 10 bases in between. The CDR3, as DNA: TGCGCCAGCAGGGGGTTCGAAAATGAGCAGTTCTTC. Translated, it gives CASRGFENEQFF.

This clonotype was seen more than once but under ten times. The chain combines TRBV12-3 or TRBV12-4 with TRBJ2-7; 7 positions match TRBD2. The V gene end was trimmed by 7 bases and the J gene end by 7 bases; junction bases not matched to a gene: 7. The CDR3 length is 12 residues. As DNA, the CDR3 is TGTGCCAGCACCCCGGGAGGAAGGGAGCAGTACTTC. Protein sequence: CASTPGGREQYF.

This clonotype was observed a handful of times. The rearrangement links TRBV20-1 to TRBJ2-1; D remains unclear. V was trimmed by 1 base and J by 4 bases, leaving 14 bases between them. The CDR3 has 15 residues. Looked up from germline, CDR1 is DFQATT and CDR2 is SNEGSKA (reference sequence). The chain's CDR3 is CSARVYGLAYNEQFF. The CDR3 region has the DNA TGCAGTGCTAGAGTCTACGGGCTCGCGTACAATGAGCAGTTCTTC.